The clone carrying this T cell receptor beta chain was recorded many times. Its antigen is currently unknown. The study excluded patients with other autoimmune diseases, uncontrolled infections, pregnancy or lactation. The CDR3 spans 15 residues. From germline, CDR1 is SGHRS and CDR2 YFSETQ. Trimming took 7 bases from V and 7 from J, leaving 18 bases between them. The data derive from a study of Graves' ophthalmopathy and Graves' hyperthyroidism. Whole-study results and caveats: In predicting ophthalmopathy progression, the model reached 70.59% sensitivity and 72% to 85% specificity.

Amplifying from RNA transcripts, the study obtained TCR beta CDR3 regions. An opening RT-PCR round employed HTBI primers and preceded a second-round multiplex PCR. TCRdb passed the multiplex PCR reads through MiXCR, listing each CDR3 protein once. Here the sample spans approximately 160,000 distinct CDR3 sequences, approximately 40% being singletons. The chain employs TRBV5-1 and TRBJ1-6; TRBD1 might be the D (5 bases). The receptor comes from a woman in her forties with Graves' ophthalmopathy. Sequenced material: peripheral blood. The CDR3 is CASSERTGGNSPLHF. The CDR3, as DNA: TGCGCCAGCTCCGAGCGAACAGGAGGAAATTCACCCCTCCACTTT.